The 3 T cell receptor beta chains below come from one sample, sequenced in a study of regulatory T cells in long-lasting Graves disease. As for time point: persistent/refractory GD, antithyroid drugs over 5 years with positive TRAb. PBMCs provided the RNA from which the TCR library was made. Relying on iRepertoire HTBI primers and Arm-PCR of CDR3 regions, the team built TCR beta libraries. MiXCR, run by TCRdb on the multiplex PCR reads, gives a single entry per CDR3 protein. This sample yields a few hundred thousand distinct CDR3 sequences, of which approximately 23% are seen a single time; 13% belongs to the top ten. The specimen comprised peripheral blood mononuclear cells (PBMCs), sampled when the disease was refractory, from a patient treated with antithyroid drugs. The receptors shown here come from a female donor with Graves disease.

This clonotype was seen repeatedly, ten times or more. The V call is TRBV6-5, the J call TRBJ1-1; D call uncertain. V was trimmed by 0 bases and J by 1 base, leaving 6 bases between them. Germline V gene data show CDR1 as MNHEY and CDR2 as SVGAGI. The CDR3 is 14 amino acids. The CDR3 DNA is TGTGCCAGCAGTTACTCAGGACGGAACACTGAAGCTTTCTTT. Protein: CASSYSGRNTEAFF.

The chain has TRBV7-2 and TRBJ1-2; D not resolved. There are 13 residues in the CDR3. CDR1 SGHTA and CDR2 FQGNSA come from the germline V gene. Deletions cut 2 bases from V and 6 bases from J, with 10 bases between. The CDR3, as DNA: TGTGCCAGCAGCTTACGCAGTGGCGATGGCTACACCTTC. Its protein is CASSLRSGDGYTF.

This chain links TRBV11-3 with TRBJ2-7, with 9 bases lining up with TRBD2. From germline, CDR1 is SGHNT and CDR2 YENEEA. V lost 0 bases and J lost 3; bases outside the gene matches: 3. The CDR3 spans 15 residues. The CDR3 nucleotides are TGTGCCAGCAGCTTAGAAGCGGGGGGTTTCTACGAGCAGTACTTC. This codes for CASSLEAGGFYEQYF.